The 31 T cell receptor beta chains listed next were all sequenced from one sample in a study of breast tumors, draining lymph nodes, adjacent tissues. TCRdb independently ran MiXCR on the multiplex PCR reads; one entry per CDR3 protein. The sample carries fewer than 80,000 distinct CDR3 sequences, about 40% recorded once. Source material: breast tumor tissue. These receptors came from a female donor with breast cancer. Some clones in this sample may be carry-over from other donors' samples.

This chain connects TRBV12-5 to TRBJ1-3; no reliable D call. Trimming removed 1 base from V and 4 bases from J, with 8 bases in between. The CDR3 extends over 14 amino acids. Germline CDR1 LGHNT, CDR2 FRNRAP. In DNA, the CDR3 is TGTGCTAGTGGTTTGGAGATGGGGGGAAACACCATATATTTT. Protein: CASGLEMGGNTIYF.

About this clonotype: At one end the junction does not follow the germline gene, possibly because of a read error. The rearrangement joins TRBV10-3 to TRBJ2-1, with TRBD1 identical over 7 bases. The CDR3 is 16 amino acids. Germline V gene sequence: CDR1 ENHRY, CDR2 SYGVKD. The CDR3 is CAISRDRQNPYNGQFF. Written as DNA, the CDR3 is TGTGCCATCAGCCGGGACAGACAAAACCCCTACAATGGGCAGTTCTTC.

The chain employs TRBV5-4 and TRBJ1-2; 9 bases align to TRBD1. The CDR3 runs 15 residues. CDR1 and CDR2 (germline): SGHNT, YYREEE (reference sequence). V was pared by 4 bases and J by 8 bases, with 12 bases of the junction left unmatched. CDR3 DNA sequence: TGTGCCAGCAGCAGGGACAGGGCGAAGGGTGGCGGCTACACCTTC. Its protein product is CASSRDRAKGGGYTF. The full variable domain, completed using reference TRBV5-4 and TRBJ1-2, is ETGVTQSPTHLIKTRGQQVTLRCSSQSGHNTVSWYQQALGQGPQFIFQYYREEENGRGNFPPRFSGLQFPNYSSELNVNALELDDSALYLCASSRDRAKGGGYTFGSGTRLTVV.

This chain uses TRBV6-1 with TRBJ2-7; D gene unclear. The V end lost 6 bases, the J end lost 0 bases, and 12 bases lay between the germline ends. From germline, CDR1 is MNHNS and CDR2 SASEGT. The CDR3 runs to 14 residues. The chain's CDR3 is CASRLGLASYEQYF. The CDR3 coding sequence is TGTGCCAGCAGGCTAGGGTTGGCCTCCTACGAGCAGTACTTC.

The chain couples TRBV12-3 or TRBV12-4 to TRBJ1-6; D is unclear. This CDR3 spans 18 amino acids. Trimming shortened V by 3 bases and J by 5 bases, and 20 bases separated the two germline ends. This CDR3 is CASSFAGSGGEDNSPLHF. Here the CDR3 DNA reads TGTGCCAGCAGTTTCGCCGGGTCAGGAGGAGAGGATAATTCACCCCTCCACTTT.

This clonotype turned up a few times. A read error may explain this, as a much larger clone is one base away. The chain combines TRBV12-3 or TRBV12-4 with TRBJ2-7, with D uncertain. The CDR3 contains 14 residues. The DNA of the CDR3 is TGTGCCGGCAGTTCCCGAGGCAGCGCCTACGAGCAGTACTTC. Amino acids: CAGSSRGSAYEQYF.

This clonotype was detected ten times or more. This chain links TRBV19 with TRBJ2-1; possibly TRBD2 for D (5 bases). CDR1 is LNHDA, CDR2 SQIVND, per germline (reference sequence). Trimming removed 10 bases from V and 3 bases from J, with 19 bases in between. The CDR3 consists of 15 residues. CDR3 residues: CATRGFGRNYNEQFF. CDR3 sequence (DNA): TGTGCCACCCGAGGGTTCGGCCGGAACTACAATGAGCAGTTCTTC.

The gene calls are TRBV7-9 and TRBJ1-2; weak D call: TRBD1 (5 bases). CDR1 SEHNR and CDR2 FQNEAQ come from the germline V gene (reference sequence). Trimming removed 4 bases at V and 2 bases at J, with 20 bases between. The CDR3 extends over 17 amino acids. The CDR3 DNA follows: TGTGCCAGCAGCTCCAGAAAAGGGGTCCCCTTGAACTATGGCTACACCTTC. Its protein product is CASSSRKGVPLNYGYTF. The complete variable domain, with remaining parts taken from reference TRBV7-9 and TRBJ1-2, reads DTGVSQNPRHKITKRGQNVTFRCDPISEHNRLYWYRQTLGQGPEFLTYFQNEAQLEKSRLLSDRFSAERPKGSFSTLEIQRTEQGDSAMYLCASSSRKGVPLNYGYTFGSGTRLTVV.

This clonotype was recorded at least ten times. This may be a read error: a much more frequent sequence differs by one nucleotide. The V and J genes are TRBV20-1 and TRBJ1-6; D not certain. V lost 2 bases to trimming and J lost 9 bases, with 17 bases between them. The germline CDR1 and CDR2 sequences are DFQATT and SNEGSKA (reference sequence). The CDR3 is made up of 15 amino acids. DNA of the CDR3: TGCAGTGCTAGATTACTTGAGGTTTTCGCTTCACCCCTCCACTTT. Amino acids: CSARLLEVFASPLHF.

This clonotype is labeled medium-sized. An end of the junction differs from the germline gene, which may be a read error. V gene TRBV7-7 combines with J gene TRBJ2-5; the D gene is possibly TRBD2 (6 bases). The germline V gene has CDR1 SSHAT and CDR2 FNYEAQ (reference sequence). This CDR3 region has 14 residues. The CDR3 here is CASSLVRGEETQYF. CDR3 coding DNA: TGTGCTAGCAGCTTAGTTCGCGGGGAAGAGACCCAGTACTTC.

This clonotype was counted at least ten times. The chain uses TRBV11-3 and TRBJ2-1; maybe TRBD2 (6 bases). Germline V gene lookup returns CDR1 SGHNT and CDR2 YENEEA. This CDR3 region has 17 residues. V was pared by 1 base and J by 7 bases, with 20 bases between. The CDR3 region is CASSLGVERALVNEQFF. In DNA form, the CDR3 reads TGTGCCAGCAGCTTAGGGGTCGAGCGGGCCCTTGTGAATGAGCAGTTCTTC.

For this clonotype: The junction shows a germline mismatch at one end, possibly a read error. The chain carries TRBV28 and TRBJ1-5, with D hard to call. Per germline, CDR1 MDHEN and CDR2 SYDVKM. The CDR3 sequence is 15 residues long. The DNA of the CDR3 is TGTGCCAGCAGGCAGAGCTCTAATAGCAATCAGCCCCAGCGTTTT. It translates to CASRQSSNSNQPQRF.

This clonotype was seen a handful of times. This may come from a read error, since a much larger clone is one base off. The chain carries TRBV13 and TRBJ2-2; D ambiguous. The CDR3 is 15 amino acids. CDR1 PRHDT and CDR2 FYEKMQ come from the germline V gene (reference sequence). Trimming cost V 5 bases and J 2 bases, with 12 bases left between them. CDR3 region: CASSPPVSNTGELFF. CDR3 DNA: TGTGCCAGCAGCCCGCCGGTCTCTAACACCGGGGAGCTGTTTTTT.

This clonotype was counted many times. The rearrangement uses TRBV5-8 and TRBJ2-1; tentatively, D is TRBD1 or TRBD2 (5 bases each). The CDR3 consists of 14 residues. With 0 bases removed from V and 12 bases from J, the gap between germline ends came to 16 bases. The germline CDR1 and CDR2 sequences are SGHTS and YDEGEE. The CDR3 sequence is CASSLVGTGLGQFF. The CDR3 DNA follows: TGTGCCAGCAGCTTGGTGGGGACGGGCCTGGGGCAGTTCTTC. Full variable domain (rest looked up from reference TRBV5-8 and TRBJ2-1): EAGVTQSPTHLIKTRGQQATLRCSPISGHTSVYWYQQALGLGLQFLLWYDEGEERNRGNFPPRFSGRQFPNYSSELNVNALELEDSALYLCASSLVGTGLGQFFGPGTRLTVL.

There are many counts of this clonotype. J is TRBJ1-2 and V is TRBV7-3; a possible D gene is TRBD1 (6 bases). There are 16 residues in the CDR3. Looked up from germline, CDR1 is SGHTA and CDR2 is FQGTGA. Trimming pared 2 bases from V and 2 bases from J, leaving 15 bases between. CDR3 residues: CASSLHRVTGNYGYTF. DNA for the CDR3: TGTGCCAGCAGCTTACACAGGGTTACGGGAAACTATGGCTACACCTTC.

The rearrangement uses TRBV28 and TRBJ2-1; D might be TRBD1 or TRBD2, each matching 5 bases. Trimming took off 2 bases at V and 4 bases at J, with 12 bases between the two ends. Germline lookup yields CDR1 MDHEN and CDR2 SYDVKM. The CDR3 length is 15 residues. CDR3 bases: TGTGCCAGCAGTTTAGTCGGGGCCACTTACAATGAGCAGTTCTTC. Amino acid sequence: CASSLVGATYNEQFF.

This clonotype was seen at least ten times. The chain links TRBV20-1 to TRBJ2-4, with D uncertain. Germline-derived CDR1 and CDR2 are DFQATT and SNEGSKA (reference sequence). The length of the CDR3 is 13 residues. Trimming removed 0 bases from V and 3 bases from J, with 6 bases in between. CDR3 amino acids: CSAREDVKNIQYF. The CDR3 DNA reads TGCAGTGCTAGAGAAGATGTCAAAAACATTCAGTACTTC.

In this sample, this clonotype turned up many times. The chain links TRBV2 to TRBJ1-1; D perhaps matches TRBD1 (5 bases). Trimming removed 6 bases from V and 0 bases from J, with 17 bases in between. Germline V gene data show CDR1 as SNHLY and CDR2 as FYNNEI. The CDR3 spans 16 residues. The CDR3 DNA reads TGTGCCAGCAGACCCGACAGATACTACATGAACACTGAAGCTTTCTTT. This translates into CASRPDRYYMNTEAFF. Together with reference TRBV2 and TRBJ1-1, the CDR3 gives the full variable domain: EPEVTQTPSHQVTQMGQEVILRCVPISNHLYFYWYRQILGQKVEFLVSFYNNEISEKSEIFDDQFSVERPDGSNFTLKIRSTKLEDSAMYFCASRPDRYYMNTEAFFGQGTRLTVV.

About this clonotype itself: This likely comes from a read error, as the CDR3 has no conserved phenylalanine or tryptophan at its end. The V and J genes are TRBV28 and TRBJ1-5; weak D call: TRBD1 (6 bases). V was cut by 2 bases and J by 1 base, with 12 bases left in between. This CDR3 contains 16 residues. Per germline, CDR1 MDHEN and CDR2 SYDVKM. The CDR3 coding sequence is TGTGCCAGCAGTTTAGAGGGGGGGCGGAGCAATCAGCCCCAGCATTCT. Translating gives CASSLEGGRSNQPQHS.

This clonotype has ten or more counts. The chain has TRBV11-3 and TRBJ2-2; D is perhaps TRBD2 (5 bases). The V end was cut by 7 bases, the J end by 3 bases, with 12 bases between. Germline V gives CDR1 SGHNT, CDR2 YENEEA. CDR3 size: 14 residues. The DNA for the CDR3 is TGTGCCAGCATGAGACTACCCCACACCGGGGAGCTGTTTTTT. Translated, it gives CASMRLPHTGELFF.

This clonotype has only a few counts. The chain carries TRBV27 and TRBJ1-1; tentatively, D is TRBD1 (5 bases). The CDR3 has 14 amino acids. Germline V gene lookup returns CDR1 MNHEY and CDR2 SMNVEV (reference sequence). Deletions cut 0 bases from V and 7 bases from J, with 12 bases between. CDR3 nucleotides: TGTGCCAGCAGTTTATCGACTGGGGGTTTTGAAGCTTTCTTT. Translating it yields CASSLSTGGFEAFF.

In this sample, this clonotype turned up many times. The CDR3 region has the DNA TGTGCCAGCAGACCCGTCTCGGGGCTCAAGAGAATCAACTATGGCTACACCTTC. Protein: CASRPVSGLKRINYGYTF. The rearrangement uses TRBV6-5 and TRBJ1-2; D is perhaps TRBD1 (5 bases). Germline V lookup: CDR1 MNHEY, CDR2 SVGAGI. The V gene lost 6 bases and the J gene lost 2 bases, with 25 bases spanning the gap. The CDR3 length is 18 residues.

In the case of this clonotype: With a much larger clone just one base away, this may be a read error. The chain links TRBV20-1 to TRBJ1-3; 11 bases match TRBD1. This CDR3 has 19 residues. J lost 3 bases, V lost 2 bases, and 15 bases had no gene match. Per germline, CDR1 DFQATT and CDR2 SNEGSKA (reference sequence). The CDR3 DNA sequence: TGCAGTGCTAGATCTCTCGGACAGGGGGCTAGTGTTGTTGGAAACACCATATATTTT. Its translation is CSARSLGQGASVVGNTIYF.

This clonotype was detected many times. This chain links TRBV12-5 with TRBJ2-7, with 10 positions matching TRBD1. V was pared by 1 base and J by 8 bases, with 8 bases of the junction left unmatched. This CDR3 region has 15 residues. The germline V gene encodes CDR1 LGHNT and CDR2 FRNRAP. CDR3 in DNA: TGTGCTAGTGGTTTGGACAACCGGGACAGGGGTAAGCAGTACTTC. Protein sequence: CASGLDNRDRGKQYF.

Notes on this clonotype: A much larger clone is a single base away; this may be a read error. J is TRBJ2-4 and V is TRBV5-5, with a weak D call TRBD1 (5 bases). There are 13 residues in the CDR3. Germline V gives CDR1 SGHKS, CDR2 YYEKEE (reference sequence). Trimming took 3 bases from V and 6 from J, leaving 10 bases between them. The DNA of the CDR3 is TGTGCCAGCAGCTCGTTTGGGGCAAACATTCAGTACTTC. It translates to CASSSFGANIQYF.

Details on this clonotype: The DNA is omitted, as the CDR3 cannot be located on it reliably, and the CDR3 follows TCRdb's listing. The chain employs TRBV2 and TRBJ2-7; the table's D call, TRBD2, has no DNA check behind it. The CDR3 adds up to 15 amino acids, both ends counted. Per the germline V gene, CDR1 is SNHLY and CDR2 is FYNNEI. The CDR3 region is CASSQAVLRAGEQYF.

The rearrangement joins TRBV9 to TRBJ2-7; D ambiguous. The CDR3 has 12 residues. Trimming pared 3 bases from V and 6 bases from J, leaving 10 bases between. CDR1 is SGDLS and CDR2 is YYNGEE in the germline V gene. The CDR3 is CASSGARAEQYF. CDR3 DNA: TGTGCCAGCAGCGGTGCCCGGGCCGAGCAGTACTTC.

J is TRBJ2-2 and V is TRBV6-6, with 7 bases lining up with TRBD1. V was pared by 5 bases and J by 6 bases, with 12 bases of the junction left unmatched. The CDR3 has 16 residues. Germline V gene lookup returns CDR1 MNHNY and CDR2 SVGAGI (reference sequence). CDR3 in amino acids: CASSEAGTDLAGELFF. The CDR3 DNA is TGTGCCAGCAGTGAGGCCGGGACAGATCTTGCCGGGGAGCTGTTTTTT.

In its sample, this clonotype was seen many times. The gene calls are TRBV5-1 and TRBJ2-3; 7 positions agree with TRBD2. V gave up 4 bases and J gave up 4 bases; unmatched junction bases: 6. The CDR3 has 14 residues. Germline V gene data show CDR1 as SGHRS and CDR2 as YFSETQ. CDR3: CASSTSTSSDTQYF. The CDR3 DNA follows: TGCGCCAGCAGCACCTCGACTAGCTCAGATACGCAGTATTTT.

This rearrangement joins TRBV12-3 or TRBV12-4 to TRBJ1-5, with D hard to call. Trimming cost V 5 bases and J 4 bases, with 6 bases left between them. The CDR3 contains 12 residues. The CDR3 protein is CASSPPNQPQHF. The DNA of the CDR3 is TGTGCCAGCAGTCCGCCTAATCAGCCCCAGCATTTT.

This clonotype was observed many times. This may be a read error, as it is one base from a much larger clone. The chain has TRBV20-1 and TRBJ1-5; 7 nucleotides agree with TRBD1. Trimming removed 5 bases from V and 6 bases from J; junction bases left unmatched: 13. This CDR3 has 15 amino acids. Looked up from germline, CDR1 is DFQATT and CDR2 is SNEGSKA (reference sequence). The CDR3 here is CSAHRGQASTQPQHF. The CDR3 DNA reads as TGCAGTGCTCACCGAGGACAGGCTTCTACTCAGCCCCAGCATTTT.